This is a list of T cell receptor beta chains from one sample in a study of early T cells in non-severe SARS-CoV-2 infection. TCRdb redid the calling of the 5' RACE reads with MiXCR, one entry per CDR3 protein. Among about 94,000 distinct CDR3 sequences listed, less than 15% were seen once. Material: whole blood. These receptors were obtained from an adult who was a healthcare worker with PCR-confirmed SARS-CoV-2 infection or an uninfected control (not recorded which). The CDR3 runs from the conserved cysteine through the conserved F or W. The order of the fields is clone size, J gene, V gene, D gene, CDR3 protein, CDR3 DNA. D genes are given only for firm matches. The listing skips clone size in some rows; elsewhere it reads once, few, many or a size class.

>few|TRBJ2-5|TRBV3-1|-
CASQGREDLRDVPCAETQYF
TGTGCCAGCCAAGGAAGAGAAGATCTCCGGGACGTCCCTTGTGCGGAGACCCAGTACTTC
>many|TRBJ1-5|TRBV5-1|TRBD1
CASSLGQGVNQPQHF
TGCGCCAGCAGCTTAGGACAGGGGGTAAATCAGCCCCAGCATTTT
>-|TRBJ2-2|TRBV29-1|-
CSVKHRVSTGELFF
TGCAGCGTGAAACACAGGGTTAGCACCGGGGAGCTGTTTTTT
>-|TRBJ2-5|TRBV5-1|-
CASSRAGGETQYF
TGCGCCAGCAGCCGGGCCGGGGGCGAAACCCAGTACTTC
>many|TRBJ2-7|TRBV10-3|-
CAISTLSYEQYF
TGTGCCATCAGTACGCTCTCCTACGAGCAGTACTTC
>many|TRBJ1-5|TRBV20-1|TRBD1
CSALLTGGVQPQHF
TGCAGTGCTTTACTTACAGGGGGCGTTCAGCCCCAGCATTTT
>many|TRBJ1-1|TRBV5-4|TRBD1
CASSPGQAPEAFF
TGTGCCAGCAGCCCAGGACAGGCCCCTGAAGCTTTCTTT
>many|TRBJ1-5|TRBV19|-
CASSIEGTINQPQHF
TGTGCCAGTAGTATAGAAGGGACGATCAATCAGCCCCAGCATTTT
>-|TRBJ2-2|TRBV27|-
CAILTKNTGELFF
TGTGCCATCCTAACAAAGAACACCGGGGAGCTGTTTTTT
>many|TRBJ1-1|TRBV12-3/TRBV12-4|TRBD1
CASTAGQGDGTEAFF
TGTGCCAGCACCGCGGGACAGGGGGATGGCACTGAAGCTTTCTTT
>-|TRBJ2-3|TRBV20-1|TRBD2
CSAPGLAGGPTDTQYF
TGCAGTGCTCCGGGACTAGCGGGGGGGCCCACAGATACGCAGTATTTT
>-|TRBJ2-7|TRBV6-5|-
CASSYSLLEGREEQYF
TGTGCCAGCAGTTACTCTTTGTTGGAGGGGAGAGAGGAGCAGTACTTC
>few|TRBJ2-3|TRBV11-2|-
CASSLELARDTQYF
TGTGCCAGCAGCTTAGAGCTAGCGCGCGATACGCAGTATTTT
>few|TRBJ1-1|TRBV7-9|-
CASSFGGTEVFF
TGTGCCAGCAGCTTCGGGGGCACTGAAGTTTTCTTT
>-|TRBJ2-1|TRBV3-1|-
CASSQAVGYNEQFF
TGTGCCAGCAGCCAAGCGGTGGGTTACAATGAGCAGTTCTTC
>few|TRBJ2-1|TRBV6-1|-
CASSEAAGANVRYNEQFF
TGTGCCAGCAGTGAAGCGGCGGGGGCCAACGTGAGATACAATGAGCAGTTCTTC
>many|TRBJ1-3|TRBV6-1|-
CASSPRPGLYSGNTIYF
TGTGCCAGCAGTCCTAGACCGGGCCTCTACTCTGGAAACACCATATATTTT
>-|TRBJ2-7|TRBV7-9|-
CASSLGRDGKSYEQYF
TGTGCCAGCAGCTTAGGGCGGGACGGGAAATCCTACGAGCAGTACTTC
>many|TRBJ2-7|TRBV4-1|-
CASSQDRRDPYEQYF
TGCGCCAGCAGCCAAGATCGGCGGGACCCCTACGAGCAGTACTTC
>few|TRBJ1-6|TRBV2|TRBD1
CASSDITGTGGKYYNSPLHF
TGTGCCAGCAGTGATATTACCGGGACAGGGGGGAAGTACTATAATTCACCCCTCCACTTT
>-|TRBJ2-7|TRBV7-2|-
CASSPPYTSGNEQYF
TGTGCCAGCAGCCCGCCCTACACCAGCGGAAACGAGCAGTACTTC
>few|TRBJ2-5|TRBV2|-
CASNPLRETQYF
TGTGCCAGCAATCCCCTTAGGGAGACCCAGTACTTC
>few|TRBJ2-4|TRBV2|-
CASSSEAKNIQYF
TGTGCCAGCAGTTCAGAAGCCAAAAACATTCAGTACTTC
>-|TRBJ2-3|TRBV4-1|TRBD1
CASSQVDRGTSTDTQYF
TGCGCCAGCAGCCAAGTGGACAGGGGAACTAGCACAGATACGCAGTATTTT
>few|TRBJ2-3|TRBV11-2|-
CASSLPSLTQYF
TGTGCCAGCAGCTTACCATCCCTCACGCAGTATTTT